Below are 14 T cell receptor beta chains sequenced from a single sample in a study of T-cell memory formation after mild COVID-19. One entry per CDR3 protein, called by TCRdb with MiXCR from the 5' RACE reads. Among about 320,000 distinct CDR3 sequences listed, roughly an eighth were seen once. The source material was PBMCs or a T cell subset sorted from them (not recorded which). Source of these receptors: a man aged 18 to 30 who had mild COVID-19 (a few samples of this study predate the infection). Cell type and time point are not known.

The chain links TRBV20-1 to TRBJ1-1; D is unresolved. Germline V CDR1 and CDR2: DFQATT, SNEGSKA (reference sequence). The ends were cut back, 2 bases at V and 6 bases at J, with 16 bases in the middle. The CDR3 sequence is 14 residues long. CDR3 sequence (DNA): TGCAGTGCTAGACCCCCCGACGGGAGGGCTGAAGCTTTCTTT. Its protein product is CSARPPDGRAEAFF.

The chain is built from TRBV5-6 and TRBJ1-1, with a weak D call TRBD1 (6 bases). CDR3 size: 15 residues. Germline V lookup: CDR1 SGHDT, CDR2 YYEEEE. Trimming cost V 0 bases and J 4 bases, with 13 bases left between them. CDR3 protein: CASSLVQGLSTEAFF. The CDR3 region has the DNA TGTGCCAGCAGCTTGGTGCAGGGGCTGAGCACTGAAGCTTTCTTT.

In its sample, this clonotype was seen a few times. The chain couples TRBV11-2 to TRBJ2-6; D is ambiguous. The germline V gene encodes CDR1 SGHAT and CDR2 FQNNGV. The CDR3 spans 15 residues. The V end lost 5 bases, the J end lost 4 bases, and 12 bases lay between the germline ends. CDR3 in DNA: TGTGCCAGCAGCCTGTTTCGGCCGGGGGCCAACGTCCTGACTTTC. Translation: CASSLFRPGANVLTF.

The chain carries TRBV29-1 and TRBJ2-5, with 10 bases aligning to TRBD2. The V segment lost 7 bases and the J segment 5 bases; nucleotides outside the gene matches: 10. This CDR3 has 14 residues. Germline loops: CDR1 SQVTM, CDR2 ANQGSEA. This CDR3 reads CSAILAGDGETQYF. The CDR3 nucleotides read TGCAGCGCCATTCTAGCGGGGGATGGGGAGACCCAGTACTTC.

This clonotype was seen more than once but under ten times. This rearrangement joins TRBV5-5 to TRBJ2-7; possibly TRBD2 for D (5 bases). With 0 bases removed from V and 2 bases from J, the gap between germline ends came to 9 bases. The CDR3 length is 14 residues. CDR1 is SGHKS and CDR2 is YYEKEE in the germline V gene (reference sequence). The CDR3 sequence: CASSLAGYPYEQYF. The DNA of the CDR3 is TGTGCCAGCAGCTTGGCGGGGTACCCCTACGAGCAGTACTTC.

This clonotype came up a few times. This chain connects TRBV20-1 to TRBJ1-4, with 8 bases lining up with TRBD1. Germline CDR1 DFQATT, CDR2 SNEGSKA (reference sequence). V lost 6 bases and J lost 1; bases outside the gene matches: 10. This CDR3 region has 16 residues. This chain's CDR3 is CSARRLGQGTNEKLFF. Written as DNA, the CDR3 is TGCAGTGCCAGAAGGCTTGGACAGGGAACTAATGAAAAACTGTTTTTT.

This clonotype was detected ten times or more. The chain has TRBV7-2 and TRBJ1-4, with D hard to call. Trimming stripped 6 bases from V and 5 bases from J, with 7 bases between. The CDR3 has 12 amino acids. The germline CDR1 and CDR2 sequences are SGHTA and FQGNSA. DNA of the CDR3: TGTGCCAGCAGTCCCGGGAATGAAAAACTGTTTTTT. It yields the protein CASSPGNEKLFF.

This clonotype was detected many times. V is TRBV4-1 and J is TRBJ2-7, with 11 bases fitting TRBD2. The CDR3 is 14 residues long. CDR1 MGHRA and CDR2 YSYEKL come from the germline V gene. The ends lost 4 bases at V and 3 bases at J; junction bases unmatched: 2. The CDR3 here is CASSLTSGNYEQYF. CDR3 in DNA: TGCGCCAGCAGCCTGACTAGCGGGAACTACGAGCAGTACTTC.

This clonotype was seen ten or more times. J is TRBJ2-2 and V is TRBV5-1, with D perhaps TRBD1 (6 bases). V lost 5 bases and J 1 base, leaving 9 bases between the germline ends. The CDR3 has 14 amino acids. The germline CDR1 and CDR2 sequences are SGHRS and YFSETQ. Written as DNA, the CDR3 is TGCGCCAGCAGGCCGACAGGGAACACCGGGGAGCTGTTTTTT. Amino acid sequence: CASRPTGNTGELFF. Full variable domain (outside the CDR3, taken from reference TRBV5-1 and TRBJ2-2): KAGVTQTPRYLIKTRGQQVTLSCSPISGHRSVSWYQQTPGQGLQFLFEYFSETQRNKGNFPGRFSGRQFSNSRSEMNVSTLELGDSALYLCASRPTGNTGELFFGEGSRLTVL.

The sample holds a few counts of this clonotype. The chain has TRBV12-3 or TRBV12-4 and TRBJ2-5, with 11 nucleotides matching TRBD2. V was clipped by 5 bases and J by 3 bases; unmatched bases: 5. There are 15 residues in the CDR3. CDR3 protein: CASSGKGLAEETQYF. CDR3 coding DNA: TGTGCCAGCAGTGGGAAGGGACTAGCGGAAGAGACCCAGTACTTC.

This clonotype was seen many times. Relative to the germline gene, one junction end is altered; a read error may explain this. This chain joins TRBV20-1 and TRBJ2-7, with unresolved D. The germline V gene encodes CDR1 DFQATT and CDR2 SNEGSKA (reference sequence). The CDR3 is made up of 11 amino acids. The CDR3 reads CSARVIGEQYF. CDR3 in DNA: TGCAGTGCAAGAGTAATCGGCGAGCAGTACTTC.

The chain combines TRBV20-1 with TRBJ2-7; D ambiguous. V was shortened by 3 bases and J by 5 bases, with 8 bases between the two germline ends. The CDR3 sequence is 11 residues long. Germline V gene data show CDR1 as DFQATT and CDR2 as SNEGSKA (reference sequence). CDR3 bases: TGCAGTGCTAGTTGGAGTCACGAGCAGTACGTC. Translation: CSASWSHEQYV.

The sample holds a few counts of this clonotype. V gene TRBV4-3 combines with J gene TRBJ1-1; perhaps TRBD1 as D (6 bases). Germline lookup yields CDR1 LGHNA and CDR2 YSLEER. The CDR3 length is 14 residues. The ends were cut back, 1 base at V and 9 bases at J, with 15 bases in the middle. CDR3 region: CASSQALSQGQAFF. Written as DNA, the CDR3 is TGCGCCAGCAGCCAAGCTCTCTCGCAGGGGCAAGCTTTCTTT.

This clonotype has a handful of counts. V usage is TRBV7-8 and J usage is TRBJ1-5; 7 nucleotides align to TRBD1. This CDR3 is built from 12 residues. The V and J ends lost 5 bases and 11 bases, in that order; junction bases with no gene match: 6. CDR1 and CDR2 from the germline V gene are SGHVS and FQNEAQ. The CDR3, as DNA: TGTGCCAGCAGCCGCGACCAGGGGGCCCAGCATTTT. It is translated as CASSRDQGAQHF.